This T cell receptor beta chain is from a study of HIV-infected patients and healthy controls. By share of the sample, this clonotype is medium-sized. What it binds is not known. The V gene end was trimmed by 5 bases and the J gene end by 8 bases; junction bases not matched to a gene: 7. Looked up from germline, CDR1 is LNHDA and CDR2 is SQIVND (reference sequence). The CDR3 spans 13 residues. Roughly three months, about 14 weeks, into antiretroviral therapy, follow-up blood was collected. All unsorted peripheral T cells were captured because whole blood was used without fractionation. The RNA source was a roughly 2.5 ml peripheral blood draw. cDNA was made from roughly 500 ng RNA using alpha and beta constant primers. Alpha and beta chain libraries were made separately by chain-specific third strand synthesis with multiplexing indices. TCRdb itself ran the 5' RACE reads through MiXCR, one entry per CDR3 protein. The sample consists of approximately 6,600 distinct CDR3 sequences, around 9.3% of them appearing once.

General study findings and limits: HIV+ repertoires were severely depleted of MAIT alpha-chain CDR3s, unlike healthy controls.

The rearrangement uses TRBV19 and TRBJ1-1; TRBD1 matches at 8 bases. This TCR was sampled from an adult with HIV infection. The source was blood, collected during antiretroviral therapy. DNA for the CDR3: TGTGCCAGTAGTCGGACGGACAGGGCAGAAGCTTTCTTT. It translates to CASSRTDRAEAFF.